One sample yielded the 20 T cell receptor beta chains listed below, sequenced in a study of shared clonotypes between healthy human individuals. CD8 cells regarded as naive lacked CD45RO, were positively chosen for CCR7, and omitted terminally differentiated effector memory CD45RA+ cells. TCRdb keeps only in-frame clones here, not all; method: immunoSEQ multiplex PCR. The data contain about 2.1 million clones, 90% to 95% of them singletons. What was sequenced was naive CD8+ T cells from PBMCs. These receptors all come from a man aged 18 to 29 in good health. Some clones in this sample may be carry-over from other donors' samples.

This chain connects TRBV7-9 to TRBJ2-7; no firm D call. Germline V CDR1 and CDR2: SEHNR, FQNEAQ (reference sequence). CDR3 length: 14 residues. V was pared by 4 bases and J by 0 bases, with 10 bases between. The CDR3 sequence: CASSSTGYSYEQYF. The CDR3 coding sequence is TGTGCCAGCAGCTCCACCGGATACTCCTACGAGCAGTACTTC.

The CDR3 nucleotides are TGTGCCAGCAGCTTACTCGGTTCCAGTCTCCATGATACGCAGTATTTT. It translates to CASSLLGSSLHDTQYF. The V and J genes are TRBV7-6 and TRBJ2-3; the D is unclear. Looked up from germline, CDR1 is SGHVS and CDR2 is FNYEAQ. V was cut by 2 bases and J by 6 bases, with 18 bases left in between. This CDR3 is built from 16 residues.

This chain connects TRBV7-9 to TRBJ1-5, with TRBD1 matching over 7 bases. This CDR3 has 14 residues. CDR1 is SEHNR, CDR2 FQNEAQ, per germline (reference sequence). After removal of 5 bases from V and 1 base from J, the junction contained 2 bases not matched to a gene. The CDR3 protein is CASSKDRSNQPQHF. CDR3 in DNA: TGTGCCAGCAGCAAGGACAGGAGCAATCAGCCCCAGCATTTT.

The J gene is TRBJ2-7, the V gene TRBV28, with 7 bases fitting TRBD2. CDR3 length: 18 residues. The ends lost 2 bases at V and 0 bases at J; junction bases unmatched: 13. Germline V gene data show CDR1 as MDHEN and CDR2 as SYDVKM. The CDR3, as DNA: TGTGCCAGCAGTTTAAGGGGAGGGCCGCGGCCCAGCTCCTACGAGCAGTACTTC. Amino acid sequence: CASSLRGGPRPSSYEQYF.

V usage is TRBV6-5 and J usage is TRBJ2-7; D is perhaps TRBD2 (5 bases). V was cut by 0 bases and J by 5 bases, with 17 bases left in between. The CDR3 is 16 amino acids. Germline-derived CDR1 and CDR2 are MNHEY and SVGAGI. CDR3 loop: CASSYSAGEYFHEQYF. DNA for the CDR3: TGTGCCAGCAGTTACTCTGCCGGGGAGTACTTCCACGAGCAGTACTTC.

The chain carries TRBV2 and TRBJ1-2, with 10 bases lining up with TRBD1. The germline gives CDR1 SNHLY, CDR2 FYNNEI. This CDR3 contains 16 residues. Trimming at V came to 2 bases and at J to 7 bases, leaving 10 bases not matched to a gene. The CDR3 loop is CASSEMGDRGGTGYTF. For the CDR3, the DNA is TGTGCCAGCAGTGAAATGGGGGACAGGGGAGGGACTGGCTACACCTTC.

The chain links TRBV19 to TRBJ2-7; D is uncertain. This CDR3 spans 14 amino acids. Per germline, CDR1 LNHDA and CDR2 SQIVND (reference sequence). V lost 1 base to trimming and J lost 6 bases, with 13 bases between them. The CDR3 DNA sequence: TGTGCCAGTAGTATAGCGCAGCGCGCTATCGAGCAGTACTTC. Translation: CASSIAQRAIEQYF.

The chain employs TRBV11-2 and TRBJ2-5; D may correspond to TRBD1 or TRBD2 (6 bases each). Germline assignment: CDR1 SGHAT and CDR2 FQNNGV. Trimming removed 6 bases at V and 0 bases at J, with 11 bases between. CDR3 length: 14 amino acids. This CDR3 reads CASRKGGYQETQYF. Here the CDR3 DNA reads TGTGCCAGCAGAAAAGGGGGGTACCAAGAGACCCAGTACTTC.

The chain carries TRBV7-9 and TRBJ1-2; D may be TRBD1 (5 bases). CDR1 is SEHNR, CDR2 FQNEAQ, per germline (reference sequence). The V end was cut by 0 bases, the J end by 6 bases, with 14 bases between. The CDR3 is 15 residues long. CDR3: CASSLAQSGPDGYTF. The CDR3 nucleotides are TGTGCCAGCAGCTTAGCCCAATCAGGGCCAGATGGCTACACCTTC.

V is TRBV28 and J is TRBJ2-1, with 9 nucleotides matching TRBD1. The CDR3 spans 13 residues. Trimming cost V 5 bases and J 7 bases; bases outside gene matches: 3. CDR1 MDHEN and CDR2 SYDVKM come from the germline V gene. The CDR3 region has the DNA TGTGCCAGCAGTCGAGGGACAGGGAATGAGCAGTTCTTC. Its protein product is CASSRGTGNEQFF.

Points on this clone: The same CDR3 can be traced to other DNA sequences in this sample. V usage is TRBV7-3 and J usage is TRBJ2-3; TRBD2 is a possible D gene (6 bases). Per the germline V gene, CDR1 is SGHTA and CDR2 is FQGTGA. With 5 bases removed from V and 0 bases from J, the gap between germline ends came to 9 bases. This CDR3 is built from 14 residues. CDR3: CASSTGLSTDTQYF. The CDR3 DNA reads TGTGCCAGCAGCACGGGACTCAGCACAGATACGCAGTATTTT.

This clone appeared a single time. The chain joins TRBV25-1 to TRBJ2-1; D might be TRBD1 or TRBD2, each matching 5 bases. CDR1 and CDR2 from the germline V gene are MGHDK and SYGVNS. The CDR3 totals 15 residues. Trimming shortened V by 2 bases and J by 0 bases, and 8 bases separated the two germline ends. CDR3 nucleotides: TGTGCCAGCAGTGAAGGGGGTAGCTCCTACAATGAGCAGTTCTTC. It yields the protein CASSEGGSSYNEQFF.

The chain couples TRBV9 to TRBJ2-7, with 9 bases matching TRBD2. The V gene end was trimmed by 3 bases and the J gene end by 1 base; junction bases not matched to a gene: 5. Germline CDR1 reads SGDLS; CDR2 reads YYNGEE. This CDR3 has 15 amino acids. The DNA for the CDR3 is TGTGCCAGCAGCGCGAGCGGGAGGACGTCCTACGAGCAGTACTTC. Amino acid sequence: CASSASGRTSYEQYF.

Written as DNA, the CDR3 is TGTGCCAGCAGTTTAGCCGACGGTTTCTATGGCTACACCTTC. Translation: CASSLADGFYGYTF. The chain is built from TRBV27 and TRBJ1-2; D unclear. The CDR3 has 14 residues. Germline-derived CDR1 and CDR2 are MNHEY and SMNVEV (reference sequence). The V end lost 2 bases, the J end lost 4 bases, and 11 bases lay between the germline ends.

This chain links TRBV19 with TRBJ2-1; D may be TRBD1 or TRBD2 (5 bases each). V lost 5 bases to trimming and J lost 6 bases, with 14 bases between them. The CDR3 sequence is 14 residues long. Germline CDR1 is LNHDA and CDR2 is SQIVND (reference sequence). The CDR3 coding sequence is TGTGCCAGTAGTGCCGGGACGTTGCTCAATGAGCAGTTCTTC. Its protein product is CASSAGTLLNEQFF.

The V call is TRBV7-8, the J call TRBJ1-5; D is perhaps TRBD1 (6 bases). V was cut by 1 base and J by 6 bases, with 16 bases left in between. The CDR3 is 16 amino acids. CDR1 and CDR2 from the germline V gene are SGHVS and FQNEAQ. As DNA, the CDR3 is TGTGCCAGCAGCTTAGTCGACAGGCGGAACTTTCAGCCCCAGCATTTT. Amino acids: CASSLVDRRNFQPQHF.

The chain carries TRBV7-9 and TRBJ2-1, with 9 bases identical to TRBD2. The ends lost 4 bases at V and 7 bases at J; junction bases unmatched: 14. CDR1 and CDR2 from the germline V gene are SEHNR and FQNEAQ (reference sequence). There are 17 residues in the CDR3. CDR3: CASSSLAGEGGMNEQFF. DNA of the CDR3: TGTGCCAGCAGCTCTTTAGCGGGAGAGGGGGGTATGAATGAGCAGTTCTTC.

The chain employs TRBV7-9 and TRBJ1-1; D may be TRBD1 (5 bases). V gave up 4 bases and J gave up 6 bases, with 15 bases separating them. CDR3 length: 14 residues. Germline V gives CDR1 SEHNR, CDR2 FQNEAQ (reference sequence). The CDR3 DNA follows: TGTGCCAGCAGCTCGGGACTTCCTGCCCCTGAAGCTTTCTTT. This sequence encodes CASSSGLPAPEAFF. Drawing the rest from reference TRBV7-9 and TRBJ1-1, the complete variable domain is DTGVSQNPRHKITKRGQNVTFRCDPISEHNRLYWYRQTLGQGPEFLTYFQNEAQLEKSRLLSDRFSAERPKGSFSTLEIQRTEQGDSAMYLCASSSGLPAPEAFFGQGTRLTVV.

The chain recombines TRBV9 with TRBJ1-1; 8 bases agree with TRBD1. J lost 0 bases, V lost 4 bases, and 14 bases had no gene match. This CDR3 has 18 residues. Germline V gene sequence: CDR1 SGDLS, CDR2 YYNGEE. The CDR3: CASSTGTGTREVNTEAFF. Here the CDR3 DNA reads TGTGCCAGCAGCACTGGGACAGGCACCCGCGAAGTGAACACTGAAGCTTTCTTT. The variable domain in full, with the rest retrieved from reference TRBV9 and TRBJ1-1, is DSGVTQTPKHLITATGQRVTLRCSPRSGDLSVYWYQQSLDQGLQFLIQYYNGEERAKGNILERFSAQQFPDLHSELNLSSLELGDSALYFCASSTGTGTREVNTEAFFGQGTRLTVV.

V gene TRBV4-1 combines with J gene TRBJ1-1; unclear D gene. V lost 0 bases, J lost 6 bases, and 8 bases lay in between. Germline CDR1 reads MGHRA; CDR2 reads YSYEKL. The CDR3 spans 13 residues. This chain's CDR3 is CASSQDREAEAFF. The CDR3 nucleotides read TGCGCCAGCAGCCAAGATAGGGAGGCTGAAGCTTTCTTT.